Reported below is one TCR beta chain. The data derive from a study of glioma-infiltrating T cells. The iRepertoire nested amplicon-rescue multiplex PCR amplified TCR alpha and beta CDR3s from RNA. TCRdb processed the multiplex PCR reads anew with MiXCR; each CDR3 protein has one entry. Among fewer than 500,000 distinct CDR3 sequences listed, about 40% were seen once. This TCR was recovered from a human donor with low-grade glioma or glioblastoma, undergoing nonglioma brain surgery, or in good health (not recorded which). The sample consisted of glioma tissue, nonneoplastic brain tissue, or PBMCs (not recorded which).

For the CDR3, the DNA is TGTGCCAGCAGCCAATCTTCCGGACGGTGGGCCTACGAGCAGTACTTC. Encoded protein: CASSQSSGRWAYEQYF. This chain joins TRBV16 and TRBJ2-7; D not certain. The V gene's germline CDR1 is KGHSY and CDR2 FQNENV. The V and J ends lost 0 bases and 2 bases respectively, with 14 bases between them. The CDR3 sequence is 16 residues long.